A selection of T cell receptor beta chains follows, all from one sample in a study of human T cells and chemical hapten exposure. TCRdb ran MiXCR on the RACE reads and lists one entry per CDR3 protein. Of 300,000 to 350,000 distinct CDR3 sequences listed, around 7% are singletons. Here the sequenced sample was whole blood, taken in connection with sensitization to the hapten diphenylcyclopropenone (DPC). Receptors were obtained from a woman aged 18-35 years with alopecia areata. Some clones in this sample may be carry-over from other donors' samples. The CDR3 runs from the conserved cysteine through the conserved F or W. A D gene is named only where the DNA matches it firmly. Where a row states a size, it is once, few, many or the class of an expanded clone; other rows omit it.

-	many	TRBV3-1	TRBJ2-5	CASSQAYYKETQYF	TGTGCCAGCAGCCAAGCTTACTACAAAGAGACCCAGTACTTC
-	few	TRBV6-6	TRBJ1-2	CASSWDTGPYGYTF	TGTGCCAGCAGTTGGGACACCGGTCCCTATGGCTACACCTTC
-	many	TRBV29-1	TRBJ2-3	CSVLSRASTDTQYF	TGCAGCGTTTTAAGTCGGGCTAGCACAGATACGCAGTATTTT
-	-	TRBV5-6	TRBJ2-7	CASSFSRRFFSYEQYF	TGTGCCAGCAGCTTTTCCCGACGCTTTTTCTCCTACGAGCAGTACTTC
-	-	TRBV3-1	TRBJ1-1	CASSQVRGSEAFF	TGTGCCAGCAGCCAAGTGAGGGGAAGTGAAGCTTTCTTT
-	few	TRBV4-1	TRBJ2-1	CASSQDPSYNEQFF	TGCGCCAGCAGCCAAGATCCCAGCTACAATGAGCAGTTCTTC
-	many	TRBV28	TRBJ2-7	CASTRDYEQYF	TGTGCCAGCACCCGGGACTACGAGCAGTACTTC
-	many	TRBV12-3/TRBV12-4	TRBJ1-1	CASTSREGAEAFF	TGTGCCAGCACCTCCCGAGAAGGGGCTGAAGCTTTCTTT
-	-	TRBV4-3	TRBJ2-1	CASSQDRGAISSYNEQFF	TGCGCCAGCAGCCAAGATAGGGGGGCAATTAGCTCCTACAATGAGCAGTTCTTC
-	many	TRBV5-1	TRBJ1-3	CASSLTEHRGNTIYF	TGCGCCAGCAGCCTGACAGAACACCGAGGAAACACCATATATTTT